A single sample gave rise to the 24 T cell receptor beta chains below, sequenced in a study of blood T cell repertoires in COVID-19 (dated by TCRdb to the early 2020s). Libraries were built with the immunoSEQ multiplex PCR assay. Imported from immuneACCESS, the table was reduced by TCRdb to in-frame sequences with V and J called. These copies leave out some clones; in studies compared against another copy, an unresolved V gene accounts for under half, and the cause of the remainder is not known. For this sample there are about 170,000 clones; 70% to 90% appear just once. Of the sample, less than 8% is held by the ten largest clones. The sequencing input was peripheral blood. The receptor source for this set is a man at least 80 years old with COVID-19, enrolled during active disease.

This chain joins TRBV18 and TRBJ1-1; 9 bases map to TRBD1. The CDR3 is 18 amino acids. The germline V gene has CDR1 KGHSH and CDR2 LQKENI. V trimming: 4 bases; J trimming: 1 base; junction bases outside the gene matches: 13. As DNA, the CDR3 is TGTGCCAGCTCACTACCAGAAGGACAGGGGCGGGGGAACACTGAAGCTTTCTTT. Translating gives CASSLPEGQGRGNTEAFF.

The chain joins TRBV6-5 to TRBJ1-6, with 11 bases identical to TRBD1. The V segment lost 4 bases and the J segment 9 bases; nucleotides outside the gene matches: 5. Germline V CDR1 and CDR2: MNHEY, SVGAGI. The CDR3 sequence is 15 residues long. CDR3 bases: TGTGCCAGCAGTTGGGAGGACAGGGGGCGTTCACCCCTCCACTTT. This sequence encodes CASSWEDRGRSPLHF.

The chain uses TRBV19 and TRBJ1-1, with TRBD1 as a possible D gene (6 bases). Germline loops: CDR1 LNHDA, CDR2 SQIVND (reference sequence). CDR3 length: 14 amino acids. V was shortened by 4 bases and J by 1 base, with 10 bases between the two germline ends. The CDR3 spells CASSTGHPNTEAFF. Written as DNA, the CDR3 is TGTGCCAGTAGTACGGGACATCCGAACACTGAAGCTTTCTTT.

The chain combines TRBV5-1 with TRBJ2-3; 7 nucleotides agree with TRBD1. CDR1 and CDR2 from the germline V gene are SGHRS and YFSETQ. This CDR3 is built from 13 residues. With V trimmed by 4 bases and J by 3 bases, 2 bases remained unmatched. This CDR3 is CASSGGQTDTQYF. CDR3 nucleotide sequence: TGCGCCAGCAGCGGGGGACAGACAGATACGCAGTATTTT.

The chain carries TRBV4-1 and TRBJ2-3; the match to TRBD1 covers 10 bases. CDR1 and CDR2 (germline): MGHRA, YSYEKL. CDR3 length equals 18 residues. Trimming at V came to 4 bases and at J to 0 bases, leaving 10 bases not matched to a gene. The CDR3 nucleotides are TGCGCCAGCAGCCGGGGGGGGACAGGGGTGGATAGCACAGATACGCAGTATTTT. It codes for CASSRGGTGVDSTDTQYF.

The V call is TRBV12-3 or TRBV12-4, the J call TRBJ2-5; TRBD2 matches 8 bases. The trim removed 3 bases at V and 5 bases at J, leaving 2 bases unmatched. The CDR3 consists of 13 residues. DNA for the CDR3: TGTGCCAGCAGTTTGGGACTAGTGGAGACCCAGTACTTC. This codes for CASSLGLVETQYF.

The chain recombines TRBV27 with TRBJ2-5, with TRBD2 matching over 7 bases. CDR3 length equals 15 residues. V was clipped by 3 bases and J by 5 bases; unmatched bases: 9. Per the germline V gene, CDR1 is MNHEY and CDR2 is SMNVEV (reference sequence). CDR3 residues: CASSLSGGTRETQYF. CDR3 in DNA: TGTGCCAGCAGTTTGTCCGGGGGGACGAGGGAGACCCAGTACTTC.

This chain uses TRBV19 with TRBJ2-3; 10 bases are a match to TRBD1. V lost 6 bases, J lost 6 bases, and 3 bases stayed unmatched. The CDR3 extends over 13 amino acids. Germline loops: CDR1 LNHDA, CDR2 SQIVND (reference sequence). CDR3: CASRGTGEDTQYF. The CDR3 DNA sequence: TGTGCCAGTAGGGGGACAGGGGAGGATACGCAGTATTTT.

This chain links TRBV11-2 with TRBJ2-5; D is undetermined. Deletions cut 0 bases from V and 0 bases from J, with 11 bases between. This CDR3 is 16 amino acids long. In germline, CDR1 is SGHAT, CDR2 FQNNGV. In nucleotides, the CDR3 is TGTGCCAGCAGCTTAGAATCCTCCTCGTACCAAGAGACCCAGTACTTC. Protein product: CASSLESSSYQETQYF.

The chain links TRBV2 to TRBJ1-2, with TRBD1 identical over 12 bases. CDR3 length equals 17 residues. With 6 bases clipped from V and 3 bases from J, the junction kept 11 bases outside the gene matches. The germline gives CDR1 SNHLY, CDR2 FYNNEI. CDR3 sequence reads: CASSTPGQGASDYGYTF. CDR3 coding DNA: TGTGCCAGCAGCACACCGGGACAGGGGGCTTCGGACTATGGCTACACCTTC.

V usage is TRBV14 and J usage is TRBJ1-2, with D tentatively TRBD1 (5 bases). The CDR3 is 13 amino acids. Germline loops: CDR1 SGHDN, CDR2 FVKESK. Trimming took off 5 bases at V and 4 bases at J, with 11 bases between the two ends. CDR3 sequence: CASSNRISYGYTF. In DNA, the CDR3 is TGTGCCAGCAGCAACAGGATTTCCTATGGCTACACCTTC.

The rearrangement links TRBV6-5 to TRBJ2-1; 8 positions agree with TRBD1. This CDR3 is 14 amino acids long. Germline V CDR1 and CDR2: MNHEY, SVGAGI. J lost 9 bases, V lost 2 bases, and 6 bases had no gene match. As DNA, the CDR3 is TGTGCCAGCAGTTACGACATGACAGGGGTTGAGCAGTTCTTC. Its protein is CASSYDMTGVEQFF.

The chain couples TRBV5-4 to TRBJ2-1; 12 bases match TRBD2. Per the germline V gene, CDR1 is SGHNT and CDR2 is YYREEE (reference sequence). The CDR3 has 15 amino acids. V was pared by 1 base and J by 7 bases, with 3 bases of the junction left unmatched. The CDR3 is CASSLTSGGFNEQFF. In nucleotides, the CDR3 is TGTGCCAGCAGCTTGACTAGCGGGGGGTTTAATGAGCAGTTCTTC.

The rearrangement uses TRBV27 and TRBJ2-2; TRBD2 might be the D (5 bases). This CDR3 comprises 15 residues. Trimming cost V 2 bases and J 2 bases, with 9 bases left between them. Germline V gene lookup returns CDR1 MNHEY and CDR2 SMNVEV (reference sequence). The DNA of the CDR3 is TGTGCCAGCAGTTTAGACGGGGTAAACACCGGGGAGCTGTTTTTT. Its protein is CASSLDGVNTGELFF.

The V and J genes are TRBV6-5 and TRBJ1-1; possibly TRBD1 for D (6 bases). Per germline, CDR1 MNHEY and CDR2 SVGAGI. The CDR3 is 13 residues long. Trimming shortened V by 10 bases and J by 3 bases, and 15 bases separated the two germline ends. The CDR3 DNA is TGTGCCACCCAGACAGGATCGGACACTGAAGCTTTCTTT. Translating gives CATQTGSDTEAFF.

V gene TRBV6-5 combines with J gene TRBJ2-1; D ambiguous. The germline V gene encodes CDR1 MNHEY and CDR2 SVGAGI. This CDR3 comprises 13 residues. V lost 5 bases and J 5 bases, leaving 10 bases between the germline ends. The CDR3 sequence: CASSIRSNNEQFF. The CDR3 DNA reads as TGTGCCAGCAGTATCAGGTCAAACAATGAGCAGTTCTTC.

V is TRBV10-3 and J is TRBJ2-7, with D possibly TRBD1 on 6 matching bases. The CDR3 is made up of 13 amino acids. The V end lost 2 bases, the J end lost 3 bases, and 8 bases lay between the germline ends. In germline, CDR1 is ENHRY, CDR2 SYGVKD. CDR3 region: CAISEGQRYEQYF. Written as DNA, the CDR3 is TGTGCCATCAGTGAGGGACAGCGCTACGAGCAGTACTTC.

This chain links TRBV19 with TRBJ1-1, with D possibly matching TRBD1 (5 bases). Germline V gene lookup returns CDR1 LNHDA and CDR2 SQIVND (reference sequence). The CDR3 is made up of 13 amino acids. V lost 0 bases to trimming and J lost 10 bases, with 12 bases between them. The CDR3, as DNA: TGTGCCAGTAGTATAGAGCGGGGGAGGGTAGCTTTCTTT. Residues: CASSIERGRVAFF.

This clone showed up just a few times. The chain uses TRBV18 and TRBJ1-1; D is undetermined. The CDR3 contains 13 residues. Per the germline V gene, CDR1 is KGHSH and CDR2 is LQKENI. V was shortened by 0 bases and J by 5 bases, with 7 bases between the two germline ends. The CDR3 bases are TGTGCCAGCTCACCACCGAGCCTAACTGAAGCTTTCTTT. Translated, it gives CASSPPSLTEAFF.

V gene TRBV27 combines with J gene TRBJ1-1; TRBD1 matches 7 bases. The CDR3 loop spans 16 amino acids. V lost 5 bases and J lost 3; bases outside the gene matches: 12. In germline, CDR1 is MNHEY, CDR2 SMNVEV (reference sequence). CDR3 bases: TGTGCCAGCAGTCCACTCAGGACAGGCGGGGACACTGAAGCTTTCTTT. Translated, it gives CASSPLRTGGDTEAFF.

The gene calls are TRBV7-2 and TRBJ1-6, with 9 bases identical to TRBD1. The CDR3 is 18 residues long. After removal of 5 bases from V and 0 bases from J, the junction contained 8 bases not matched to a gene. Germline V gene data show CDR1 as SGHTA and CDR2 as FQGNSA. Here the CDR3 DNA reads TGTGCCAGCAGCACCCGACAGGGGGTGAGCTCCTATAATTCACCCCTCCACTTT. As protein: CASSTRQGVSSYNSPLHF.

J is TRBJ1-1 and V is TRBV5-1; D not certain. V lost 0 bases to trimming and J lost 4 bases, with 13 bases between them. Germline lookup yields CDR1 SGHRS and CDR2 YFSETQ. The CDR3 is 15 residues long. DNA for the CDR3: TGCGCCAGCAGCTTGGCCTTGGGAGGGAGCACTGAAGCTTTCTTT. Translated, it gives CASSLALGGSTEAFF.

The CDR3 nucleotides are TGCAGCGTTGAGGCTACCGGGACAGTGATCACTGAAGCTTTCTTT. Encoded protein: CSVEATGTVITEAFF. V gene TRBV29-1 combines with J gene TRBJ1-1, with TRBD1 identical over 7 bases. The CDR3 length is 15 residues. Per germline, CDR1 SQVTM and CDR2 ANQGSEA. V dropped 3 bases and J dropped 4; count of bases not matched to a gene: 11.

The V call is TRBV12-2, the J call TRBJ2-7; the table calls TRBD1, which could not be checked here. TRBV12-2 is termed a pseudogene. There are 17 residues in the CDR3. The CDR3 sequence: CASRLPPPDRLPYEQYF. The CDR3 DNA is TGTGCAAGTCGCTTACCTCCGCCGGACAGGCTTCCCTACGAGCAGTACTTC.